The T cell receptor (beta chain) under discussion was sequenced for a study of cytomegalovirus exposure and HLA in healthy donors. Study-wide points: It was reported in a later analysis that an Asian-associated ancestry cluster showed fewer N-insertions than the approximately 700-donor mean. Per published accounts, TCR beta sequences correctly predicted the HLA-A and HLA-B alleles of most subjects. Later analysis found that TCR beta chains associated with HLA were more clonally expanded than other, equally common chains.

This clone was counted once. Its specificity is not known. Primers included in the PCR were 60 Vbeta and 13 Jbeta primers. Method: immunoSEQ multiplex PCR; TCRdb's copy keeps in-frame clones and lacks some. Among over 95,000 clones listed, around four fifths were seen once. V dropped 5 bases and J dropped 3; count of bases not matched to a gene: 16. This CDR3 contains 18 residues. Germline values: CDR1 SGHTA, CDR2 FQGNSA. This sequence originates from a man between 40 and 49 years old in good health and CMV-seronegative. The chain carries TRBV7-2 and TRBJ2-1; 7 bases are shared with TRBD1. The sequenced sample was PBMCs. The CDR3 DNA sequence: TGTGCCAGCAGCCGCAAGACCCCACCCGACAGGGACTACAATGAGCAGTTCTTC. It codes for CASSRKTPPDRDYNEQFF.